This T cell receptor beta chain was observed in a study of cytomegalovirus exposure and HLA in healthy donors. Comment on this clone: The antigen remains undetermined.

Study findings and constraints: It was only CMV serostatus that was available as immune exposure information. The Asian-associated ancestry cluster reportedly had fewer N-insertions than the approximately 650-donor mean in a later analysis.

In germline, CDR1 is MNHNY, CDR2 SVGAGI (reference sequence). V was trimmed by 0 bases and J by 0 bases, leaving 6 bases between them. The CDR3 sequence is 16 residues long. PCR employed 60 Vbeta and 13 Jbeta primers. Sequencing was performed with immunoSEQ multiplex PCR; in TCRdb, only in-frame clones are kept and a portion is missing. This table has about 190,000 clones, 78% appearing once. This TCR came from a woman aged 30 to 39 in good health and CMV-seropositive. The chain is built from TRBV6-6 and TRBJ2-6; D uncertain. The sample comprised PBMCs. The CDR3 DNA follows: TGTGCCAGCAGTTACTCGCGAGGCTCTGGGGCCAACGTCCTGACTTTC. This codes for CASSYSRGSGANVLTF.